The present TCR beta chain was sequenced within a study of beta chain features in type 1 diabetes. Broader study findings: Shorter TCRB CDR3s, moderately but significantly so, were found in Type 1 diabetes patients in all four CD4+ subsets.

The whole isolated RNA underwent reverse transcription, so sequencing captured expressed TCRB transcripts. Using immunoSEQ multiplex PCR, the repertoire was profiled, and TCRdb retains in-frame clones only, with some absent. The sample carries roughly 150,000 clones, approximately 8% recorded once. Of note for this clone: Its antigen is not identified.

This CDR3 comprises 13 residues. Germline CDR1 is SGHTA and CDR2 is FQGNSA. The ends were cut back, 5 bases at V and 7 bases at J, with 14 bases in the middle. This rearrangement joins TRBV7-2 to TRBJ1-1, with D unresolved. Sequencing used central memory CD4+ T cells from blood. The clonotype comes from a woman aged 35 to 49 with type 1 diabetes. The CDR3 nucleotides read TGTGCCAGCAGCCCCAGCAGGCAGCATGAAGCTTTCTTT. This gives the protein CASSPSRQHEAFF.